This entry concerns a single T cell receptor (beta chain). The data derive from a study of blood T cell repertoires in COVID-19. Enrollees, about 18 to 89 years old, lived in fewer than 25 US areas. Donors were grouped by their self-reported clinical history. Among Cohort 3 donors, those recovered had two negative PCRs, clearance, or symptom resolution. Per the original methods: Scientists estimated how many nucleated cells there were by amplifying reference gene primers. TCRdb's copy holds only in-frame clones and misses some; the assay was immunoSEQ multiplex PCR. D and trimming were read from the DNA, whereas the V and J calls and clone size are those reported in that table. The repertoire holds about 380,000 clones, about 90% seen once, with approximately 1.2% in the top ten. Germline CDR1 is LGHNA and CDR2 is YSLEER. V lost 3 bases, J lost 6 bases, and 8 bases stayed unmatched. The CDR3 loop spans 16 amino acids.

The sequence was collected from a man between 25 and 39 years old who had recovered from COVID-19. Material: PBMCs or T cells enriched from blood (not recorded which). This rearrangement joins TRBV4-3 to TRBJ1-6; TRBD1 matches at 7 bases. The CDR3 loop reads CASSHARRQGNSPLHF. CDR3 DNA: TGCGCCAGCAGCCATGCCCGCAGACAGGGTAATTCACCCCTCCACTTT.